This T cell receptor beta chain was sequenced during a study of cytotoxic CD8 clonotypes in ibrutinib-treated CLL. Across the whole study: Response samples followed a median about 11 months of treatment, range 6 to 36. Notes on the study in general: An increase in clonality occurred at ibrutinib response, followed by a return toward baseline at progression. Clonality measured at baseline exceeded age-matched healthy donors, tracking circulating CD8+ T-cell counts.

Sequencing used immunoSEQ multiplex PCR; TCRdb keeps in-frame clones, though not all of them. The profile covers roughly 200,000 clones, with about four fifths appearing a single time and roughly an eighth taken by the ten largest. This clone is a singleton in its sample. What it binds is unknown. Other DNA sequences of this sample code for an identical CDR3. The clonotype was recovered from a human donor with chronic lymphocytic leukemia. Here the sequenced sample was PBMCs, taken after 12 months of ibrutinib treatment.

The CDR3 here is CASSSSGGTYEQYF. CDR3 DNA sequence: TGTGCCAGCAGTTCTAGCGGGGGGACCTACGAGCAGTACTTC. The genes are TRBV6-5 and TRBJ2-7; 11 nucleotides line up with TRBD2. The CDR3 consists of 14 residues. Germline CDR1 is MNHEY and CDR2 is SVGAGI. Trimming cost V 4 bases and J 2 bases; bases outside gene matches: 1.